The 28 T cell receptor beta chains in this list originate from one sample, sequenced in a study of CD8+ T cells in alopecia areata (dated by TCRdb to the late 2010s). Sample treatment or condition, as interpreted from the label and publication: oral pan-JAK inhibitor, 5-10 mg twice daily. Libraries were built with the immunoSEQ multiplex PCR assay. RNA was extracted from all samples and reverse transcribed into cDNA as template for TCR sequencing. TCRdb mirrors the immuneACCESS table, restricted to in-frame sequences. Some clones are absent from its copies; in checked studies, under half trace to an unresolved V gene, and the reason for the others is unknown. The sample table shows approximately 90,000 clones, and about 70% are seen once. The ten largest clonotypes hold 17% of the sample. Material: CD8+ T cells sorted from blood, obtained around week 46, from a patient treated with tofacitinib. These receptors were collected from a human donor with alopecia areata.

The chain couples TRBV30 to TRBJ1-2; the D gene is possibly TRBD1 (5 bases). CDR3 length: 15 residues. V was clipped by 2 bases and J by 6 bases, with 19 bases between them. Germline CDR1 reads GTSNPN; CDR2 reads SVGIG (reference sequence). CDR3 nucleotide sequence: TGTGCCTGGAGTAGTCCCCAGGGAGGGTCCCATGGCTACACCTTC. Translating gives CAWSSPQGGSHGYTF.

This clone occurred a few times. The chain joins TRBV10-2 to TRBJ2-7, with 8 positions matching TRBD1. From germline, CDR1 is WSHSY and CDR2 SAAADI. V shed 9 bases, J shed 0 bases, and the junction held 7 bases outside the gene matches. CDR3 length: 14 amino acids. DNA for the CDR3: TGCGCCAGTTTTCCCGGGACAGGCTCCTACGAGCAGTACTTC. Protein: CASFPGTGSYEQYF.

The V call is TRBV9, the J call TRBJ1-1; D is possibly TRBD1 (6 bases). Germline CDR1 SGDLS, CDR2 YYNGEE. V gave up 0 bases and J gave up 0 bases, with 9 bases separating them. The CDR3 length is 15 residues. The CDR3 DNA reads TGTGCCAGCAGCGTAGGGGGGCTCTTGAACACTGAAGCTTTCTTT. Its translation is CASSVGGLLNTEAFF.

The chain employs TRBV27 and TRBJ1-5, with D tentatively TRBD1 (6 bases). This CDR3 contains 15 residues. Per germline, CDR1 MNHEY and CDR2 SMNVEV (reference sequence). Trimming cost V 6 bases and J 2 bases, with 14 bases left between them. The CDR3 is CASRSEGDGNQPQHF. The CDR3 DNA sequence: TGTGCCAGCAGGTCTGAGGGGGACGGCAATCAGCCCCAGCATTTT.

This clone was picked up a small number of times. The chain has TRBV19 and TRBJ2-2; no reliable D call. The CDR3 loop spans 15 amino acids. Trimming shortened V by 1 base and J by 5 bases, and 11 bases separated the two germline ends. Germline CDR1 reads LNHDA; CDR2 reads SQIVND (reference sequence). The CDR3 DNA is TGTGCCAGTAGTATAGTTAGTGGTGAGACCGGGGAGCTGTTTTTT. Translated: CASSIVSGETGELFF.

The rearrangement joins TRBV7-8 to TRBJ1-1; no clear D. CDR3 length equals 16 residues. The ends were cut back, 1 base at V and 0 bases at J, with 12 bases in the middle. Germline CDR1 is SGHVS and CDR2 is FQNEAQ. The DNA for the CDR3 is TGTGCCAGCAGCTTAGAGCTCGGCGGTGTGAACACTGAAGCTTTCTTT. Translated: CASSLELGGVNTEAFF.

The V gene is TRBV5-6, the J gene TRBJ2-3, with 7 bases identical to TRBD2. This CDR3 comprises 16 residues. Germline values: CDR1 SGHDT, CDR2 YYEEEE. V shed 0 bases and J 2 bases; nucleotides not matched to a gene: 6. The CDR3 spells CASSLEARGTTDTQYF. Here the CDR3 DNA reads TGTGCCAGCAGCTTGGAGGCGCGGGGGACCACAGATACGCAGTATTTT.

The genes are TRBV5-1 and TRBJ1-1; D gene ambiguous. The germline CDR1 and CDR2 sequences are SGHRS and YFSETQ. V was trimmed by 4 bases and J by 3 bases, leaving 13 bases between them. This CDR3 spans 14 amino acids. CDR3 bases: TGCGCCAGCAGCACCAGAAGACTCGACACTGAAGCTTTCTTT. This sequence encodes CASSTRRLDTEAFF.

This chain links TRBV20-1 with TRBJ2-1; no clear D gene. The CDR3 spans 11 residues. Germline CDR1 reads DFQATT; CDR2 reads SNEGSKA (reference sequence). V lost 1 base to trimming and J lost 9 bases, with 7 bases between them. The CDR3 sequence is CSARGSLEQFF. The CDR3 bases are TGCAGTGCTAGAGGGTCCCTTGAGCAGTTCTTC.

The rearrangement joins TRBV9 to TRBJ1-2; the match to TRBD1 covers 7 bases. V was pared by 3 bases and J by 8 bases, with 4 bases of the junction left unmatched. Germline-derived CDR1 and CDR2 are SGDLS and YYNGEE. This CDR3 is built from 12 residues. The CDR3 is CASSGLGGGYTF. CDR3 sequence (DNA): TGTGCCAGCAGCGGTTTAGGGGGCGGCTACACCTTC.

This clone appeared once. The chain is built from TRBV30 and TRBJ2-7, with D possibly matching TRBD2 (6 bases). Germline lookup yields CDR1 GTSNPN and CDR2 SVGIG (reference sequence). V shed 1 base and J shed 0 bases, with 10 bases lying between them. The CDR3 runs to 14 residues. CDR3 in DNA: TGTGCCTGGAGTGGGGACGGGAGCTCCTACGAGCAGTACTTC. It encodes CAWSGDGSSYEQYF.

The chain uses TRBV6-5 and TRBJ1-2; D is undetermined. In germline, CDR1 is MNHEY, CDR2 SVGAGI. CDR3 size: 13 residues. Between the trimmed V and J ends, which lost 6 bases and 8 bases, there was a span of 16 bases. CDR3 in DNA: TGTGCCAGCAGACCTGGCCTCGTAGTGGGCTACACCTTC. Its protein product is CASRPGLVVGYTF.

This clone was counted between two and nine times. The chain uses TRBV29-1 and TRBJ2-5; 8 bases align to TRBD2. The J call is uncertain, as TRBJ2-7 better fits the DNA end. CDR3 size: 17 residues. Per germline, CDR1 SQVTM and CDR2 ANQGSEA. The CDR3 spells CSVEAPTGGADSYEQYF. The CDR3, as DNA: TGCAGCGTTGAAGCCCCAACGGGGGGGGCGGACTCCTACGAGCAGTACTTC.

This clone has a handful of counts. This rearrangement joins TRBV4-3 to TRBJ2-1; tentative D call: TRBD1 (5 bases). The CDR3 spans 15 residues. The V end lost 4 bases, the J end lost 0 bases, and 10 bases lay between the germline ends. CDR1 LGHNA and CDR2 YSLEER come from the germline V gene. As DNA, the CDR3 is TGCGCCAGCAGCCCGAGACAGAGCTCCTACAATGAGCAGTTCTTC. It codes for CASSPRQSSYNEQFF.

V gene TRBV28 combines with J gene TRBJ1-5, with a possible D match to TRBD1 (5 bases). This CDR3 region has 15 residues. CDR1 and CDR2 from the germline V gene are MDHEN and SYDVKM. The ends were cut back, 4 bases at V and 4 bases at J, with 14 bases in the middle. The CDR3 coding sequence is TGTGCCAGCAGTTCTCGTGCCCAGGGAAATCAGCCCCAGCATTTT. As protein: CASSSRAQGNQPQHF.

The chain recombines TRBV6-5 with TRBJ2-7, with TRBD2 as a possible D gene (5 bases). The CDR3 spans 14 residues. The germline V and J ends were trimmed by 2 bases and 1 base, with 9 bases remaining between them. Germline lookup yields CDR1 MNHEY and CDR2 SVGAGI. The CDR3 sequence: CASSYLSESYEQYF. CDR3 in DNA: TGTGCCAGCAGTTACCTTAGCGAATCCTACGAGCAGTACTTC.

The V gene is TRBV29-1, the J gene TRBJ2-7; the D gene could be TRBD1 or TRBD2 (5 bases each). Germline values: CDR1 SQVTM, CDR2 ANQGSEA. Trimming left V 3 bases short and J 5 bases short, with 8 bases between. This CDR3 has 11 residues. As DNA, the CDR3 is TGCAGCGTTGATCTGGGGGACGAGCAGTACTTC. It translates to CSVDLGDEQYF.

The genes are TRBV4-3 and TRBJ2-1; 8 bases match TRBD1. The V gene end was trimmed by 3 bases and the J gene end by 7 bases; junction bases not matched to a gene: 20. CDR3 length: 19 amino acids. From germline, CDR1 is LGHNA and CDR2 YSLEER. For the CDR3, the DNA is TGCGCCAGCAGCCAGTATCTACCGGGACAGGTCTCACAATTGAATGAGCAGTTCTTC. Translation gives CASSQYLPGQVSQLNEQFF.

This clone was seen a handful of times. V gene TRBV13 combines with J gene TRBJ2-1; D not resolved. There are 13 residues in the CDR3. The V gene's germline CDR1 is PRHDT and CDR2 FYEKMQ (reference sequence). V lost 7 bases and J 6 bases, leaving 13 bases between the germline ends. CDR3 sequence (DNA): TGTGCCAGCAAAGGAACGGGTACCAATGAGCAGTTCTTC. Translated: CASKGTGTNEQFF.

This clone is a singleton in its sample. CDR3: CSVGDGGHDLFGANVLTF. CDR3 in DNA: TGCAGCGTTGGAGATGGGGGGCACGACTTGTTTGGGGCCAACGTCCTGACTTTC. V gene TRBV29-1 combines with J gene TRBJ2-6; TRBD1 or TRBD2 may be the D gene (6 bases each). Germline lookup yields CDR1 SQVTM and CDR2 ANQGSEA. V was trimmed by 4 bases and J by 3 bases, leaving 22 bases between them. CDR3 length: 18 amino acids.

V is TRBV12-5 and J is TRBJ2-7, with D possibly TRBD2 on 7 matching bases. The germline V and J ends were trimmed by 5 bases and 6 bases, with 14 bases remaining between them. The CDR3 spans 13 residues. Germline CDR1 and CDR2: LGHNT and FRNRAP. CDR3 coding DNA: TGTGCTAGTGGTCTCCCCGGGGGGCTCGAGCAGTACTTC. Encoded protein: CASGLPGGLEQYF.

The chain recombines TRBV15 with TRBJ1-5; D gene uncertain. Germline lookup yields CDR1 LNHNV and CDR2 YYDKDF (reference sequence). The CDR3 length is 14 residues. The germline V and J ends were trimmed by 0 bases and 10 bases, with 13 bases remaining between them. CDR3 in amino acids: CATSRELNGEPQHF. DNA of the CDR3: TGTGCCACCAGCAGAGAGTTAAATGGAGAACCCCAGCATTTT. The entire variable domain, with the rest obtained from reference TRBV15 and TRBJ1-5, is as follows: DAMVIQNPRYQVTQFGKPVTLSCSQTLNHNVMYWYQQKSSQAPKLLFHYYDKDFNNEADTPDNFQSRRPNTSFCFLDIRSPGLGDTAMYLCATSRELNGEPQHFGDGTRLSIL.

The chain combines TRBV30 with TRBJ1-4, with a weak D call TRBD1 (6 bases). Trimming removed 3 bases from V and 11 bases from J, with 10 bases in between. Germline V gene data show CDR1 as GTSNPN and CDR2 as SVGIG (reference sequence). The CDR3 totals 11 residues. DNA of the CDR3: TGTGCCTGGAGGGACAGAACTAAACTGTTTTTT. Translated, it gives CAWRDRTKLFF.

V gene TRBV19 combines with J gene TRBJ2-7; the D gene could be TRBD1 or TRBD2 (5 bases each). Deletions cut 3 bases from V and 6 bases from J, with 9 bases between. This CDR3 comprises 12 residues. Germline values: CDR1 LNHDA, CDR2 SQIVND (reference sequence). The CDR3 DNA sequence: TGTGCCAGTAGTATTGGGGGTCGCGAGCAGTACTTC. Encoded protein: CASSIGGREQYF.

The chain recombines TRBV5-6 with TRBJ2-5; a weak D match, TRBD1 (7 bases). The length of the CDR3 is 16 residues. Germline CDR1 and CDR2: SGHDT and YYEEEE. Trimming stripped 4 bases from V and 7 bases from J, with 23 bases between. The CDR3 region has the DNA TGTGCCAGCAGCCATGAGATGGAGGGGGCTAGGGGGACCCAGTACTTC. Translating it yields CASSHEMEGARGTQYF.

There are a few counts of this clone. The rearrangement uses TRBV4-1 and TRBJ2-7; D may be TRBD2 (5 bases). V shed 0 bases and J shed 2 bases, with 5 bases lying between them. This CDR3 has 13 residues. Germline V gene data show CDR1 as MGHRA and CDR2 as YSYEKL. CDR3 nucleotide sequence: TGCGCCAGCAGCCAAGAGAGGGCCTACGAGCAGTACTTC. Encoded protein: CASSQERAYEQYF.

The chain carries TRBV7-9 and TRBJ2-7; 7 bases are a match to TRBD2. V gave up 5 bases and J gave up 6 bases; unmatched junction bases: 7. Germline CDR1 reads SEHNR; CDR2 reads FQNEAQ (reference sequence). This CDR3 is 13 amino acids long. The CDR3 here is CASSHGGVSEQYF. The CDR3 coding sequence is TGTGCCAGCAGCCATGGGGGGGTCAGCGAGCAGTACTTC.

The chain has TRBV7-9 and TRBJ2-2; D is perhaps TRBD1 (6 bases). The CDR3 runs to 16 residues. Germline V gene sequence: CDR1 SEHNR, CDR2 FQNEAQ (reference sequence). Trimming removed 4 bases from V and 3 bases from J, with 15 bases in between. CDR3 sequence (DNA): TGTGCCAGCAGCTCGAGCTCCAGGGGCTACACCGGGGAGCTGTTTTTT. This codes for CASSSSSRGYTGELFF.